This entry lists 32 T cell receptor beta chains sequenced from one sample in a study of long-term antiretroviral therapy in people with HIV. Version v3.0 of the immunoSEQ assay was performed at survey level. Only in-frame clones appear in the TCRdb table, and some are missing; sequencing was by immunoSEQ multiplex PCR. In the table there are tens of thousands of clones, about four fifths of which are singletons. This sample comprised unsorted PBMCs, obtained 0.3 years after starting antiretroviral therapy. The receptors derive from a man between 18 and 29 years old with HIV.

V usage is TRBV10-2 and J usage is TRBJ1-3; D remains ambiguous. The CDR3 length is 13 residues. Trimming cost V 2 bases and J 0 bases, with 2 bases left between them. Germline V CDR1 and CDR2: WSHSY, SAAADI. CDR3 sequence: CASSERSGNTIYF. The DNA of the CDR3 is TGCGCCAGCAGTGAGCGCTCTGGAAACACCATATATTTT.

The chain couples TRBV7-8 to TRBJ1-1, with D tentatively TRBD1 (6 bases). Germline V gene sequence: CDR1 SGHVS, CDR2 FQNEAQ. This CDR3 region has 18 residues. Trimming removed 1 base from V and 1 base from J, with 19 bases in between. In DNA, the CDR3 is TGTGCCAGCAGCTTAGGGGCTACGGGGGCTTTAACGAACACTGAAGCTTTCTTT. Its protein is CASSLGATGALTNTEAFF.

The CDR3 loop is CASSQAWLGGASEQYF. CDR3 in DNA: TGTGCCAGCAGCCAAGCGTGGCTCGGGGGGGCCTCCGAGCAGTACTTC. The chain uses TRBV4-2 and TRBJ2-7; 8 nucleotides match TRBD2. Germline V CDR1 and CDR2: LGHNA, YNFKEQ. The length of the CDR3 is 16 residues. J gave up 6 bases and V 1 base, and 11 bases lay outside the gene matches.

CDR3 protein: CASSPGGSGNTIYF. The CDR3 region has the DNA TGTGCCAGCTCACCAGGGGGATCTGGAAACACCATATATTTT. The rearrangement joins TRBV18 to TRBJ1-3; a possible D gene is TRBD1 (5 bases). The CDR3 totals 14 residues. Germline loops: CDR1 KGHSH, CDR2 LQKENI. Trimming took off 2 bases at V and 1 base at J, with 6 bases between the two ends.

The chain uses TRBV5-4 and TRBJ2-1; TRBD2 might be the D (6 bases). There are 15 residues in the CDR3. Germline assignment: CDR1 SGHNT and CDR2 YYREEE (reference sequence). V lost 0 bases and J 2 bases, leaving 9 bases between the germline ends. CDR3 DNA: TGTGCCAGCAGCTTGGGGAGGGGAGCCTACAATGAGCAGTTCTTC. Amino acid sequence: CASSLGRGAYNEQFF.

V is TRBV7-2 and J is TRBJ2-5; D uncertain. CDR1 and CDR2 from the germline V gene are SGHTA and FQGNSA. Trimming removed 6 bases at V and 5 bases at J, with 19 bases between. The CDR3 runs 15 residues. CDR3 residues: CASRTSISSRETQYF. For the CDR3, the DNA is TGTGCCAGCAGGACCAGCATTAGCTCCCGGGAGACCCAGTACTTC.

The sample holds a few counts of this clone. The chain is built from TRBV7-8 and TRBJ2-7; 9 bases match TRBD1. Germline V gene data show CDR1 as SGHVS and CDR2 as FQNEAQ. Germline trimming cut 1 base from V and 6 bases from J; bases unmatched to any gene: 7. The CDR3 is 15 amino acids. The CDR3: CASSLGPGQGGEQYF. The CDR3, as DNA: TGTGCCAGCAGCTTAGGGCCGGGACAGGGAGGCGAGCAGTACTTC.

The gene calls are TRBV27 and TRBJ2-7; 15 positions match TRBD2. The CDR3 length is 17 residues. Per germline, CDR1 MNHEY and CDR2 SMNVEV (reference sequence). J was trimmed by 0 bases and V by 2 bases; bases with no gene match: 2. CDR3 sequence (DNA): TGTGCCAGCAGTTTAAGGGGACTAGCGGGGGGCTCCTACGAGCAGTACTTC. As protein: CASSLRGLAGGSYEQYF.

The rearrangement links TRBV7-2 to TRBJ2-7, with TRBD2 matching over 14 bases. CDR1 and CDR2 from the germline V gene are SGHTA and FQGNSA. This CDR3 region has 18 residues. Losses at the gene ends were 4 bases for V and 1 base for J; bases not matched to a gene: 9. CDR3 in DNA: TGTGCCAGCAGCTGGAAAACCGGGACTAGCGGGGGTTCCTACGAGCAGTACTTC. It translates to CASSWKTGTSGGSYEQYF.

A few counts support this clone. V usage is TRBV4-1 and J usage is TRBJ2-5; D gene ambiguous. V lost 0 bases, J lost 1 base, and 9 bases lay in between. CDR1 and CDR2 from the germline V gene are MGHRA and YSYEKL. CDR3 length: 15 residues. The CDR3 spells CASSQEPWSQETQYF. Written as DNA, the CDR3 is TGCGCCAGCAGCCAAGAGCCCTGGAGCCAAGAGACCCAGTACTTC.

V is TRBV27 and J is TRBJ2-3, with 10 bases identical to TRBD2. Trimming removed 9 bases from V and 6 bases from J; junction bases left unmatched: 9. The CDR3 has 14 amino acids. Looked up from germline, CDR1 is MNHEY and CDR2 is SMNVEV (reference sequence). CDR3 sequence: CASRTSGTADTQYF. The CDR3 region has the DNA TGTGCCAGTCGGACTAGCGGCACGGCGGATACGCAGTATTTT.

The rearrangement joins TRBV28 to TRBJ2-7; 11 bases are a match to TRBD1. Germline loops: CDR1 MDHEN, CDR2 SYDVKM. CDR3 length: 14 residues. V trimming: 5 bases; J trimming: 6 bases; junction bases outside the gene matches: 6. CDR3 protein: CASSAGTGGREQYF. For the CDR3, the DNA is TGTGCCAGCAGTGCCGGGACAGGGGGACGCGAGCAGTACTTC.

V gene TRBV5-4 combines with J gene TRBJ2-1; perhaps TRBD2 as D (5 bases). This CDR3 has 15 amino acids. Germline CDR1 reads SGHNT; CDR2 reads YYREEE (reference sequence). Trimming took off 6 bases at V and 7 bases at J, with 20 bases between the two ends. The CDR3 coding sequence is TGTGCCAGCACCGGAGAGGCTTCCCCGGGGAATGAGCAGTTCTTC. This sequence encodes CASTGEASPGNEQFF.

The chain has TRBV7-2 and TRBJ2-1, with TRBD2 matching over 11 bases. This CDR3 contains 15 residues. Germline values: CDR1 SGHTA, CDR2 FQGNSA. With V trimmed by 5 bases and J by 4 bases, 4 bases remained unmatched. The CDR3 loop is CASSQRTSGYNEQFF. DNA for the CDR3: TGTGCCAGCAGCCAGCGGACTAGCGGGTACAATGAGCAGTTCTTC.

This clone was seen once. The V and J genes are TRBV6-5 and TRBJ1-2, with D unclear. The CDR3 has 13 amino acids. V gave up 2 bases and J gave up 5 bases, with 9 bases separating them. Germline assignment: CDR1 MNHEY and CDR2 SVGAGI. Written as DNA, the CDR3 is TGTGCCAGCAGTTACGATCGGTTTTATGGCTACACCTTC. The encoded protein is CASSYDRFYGYTF.

The gene calls are TRBV2 and TRBJ2-3; 8 bases fit TRBD2. Per the germline V gene, CDR1 is SNHLY and CDR2 is FYNNEI. The CDR3 contains 16 residues. With 4 bases clipped from V and 2 bases from J, the junction kept 8 bases outside the gene matches. In nucleotides, the CDR3 is TGTGCCAGCAGTGCCCGGACTAGCCGTAACACAGATACGCAGTATTTT. Residues: CASSARTSRNTDTQYF.

V gene TRBV10-1 combines with J gene TRBJ1-1; D ambiguous. CDR1 and CDR2 from the germline V gene are WNHNN and SYGVQD (reference sequence). Trimming took off 4 bases at V and 0 bases at J, with 6 bases between the two ends. This CDR3 has 13 amino acids. CDR3 bases: TGCGCCAGCAGTGTAGGGCTGAACACTGAAGCTTTCTTT. Protein product: CASSVGLNTEAFF.

This clone appeared a few times. The chain has TRBV10-1 and TRBJ1-2; TRBD1 matches at 10 bases. The V and J ends lost 2 bases and 6 bases, in that order; junction bases with no gene match: 6. Germline CDR1 is WNHNN and CDR2 is SYGVQD (reference sequence). This CDR3 comprises 15 residues. CDR3 sequence: CASSEPRDRGHGYTF. The CDR3 DNA follows: TGCGCCAGCAGTGAGCCCCGTGACAGGGGGCATGGCTACACCTTC.

This clone appeared a single time. The chain links TRBV30 to TRBJ1-1; no clear D. The CDR3 consists of 15 residues. Germline values: CDR1 GTSNPN, CDR2 SVGIG (reference sequence). The V end was cut by 2 bases, the J end by 0 bases, with 13 bases between. CDR3 amino acids: CAWSPDGGMNTEAFF. Written as DNA, the CDR3 is TGTGCCTGGAGTCCTGACGGAGGAATGAACACTGAAGCTTTCTTT.

This rearrangement joins TRBV4-1 to TRBJ1-4, with no clear D. V was cut by 3 bases and J by 8 bases, with 13 bases left in between. CDR3 length: 14 amino acids. Germline V gene data show CDR1 as MGHRA and CDR2 as YSYEKL. The CDR3 bases are TGCGCCAGCAGCCAGGGAACTGGGCAAGAAAAACTGTTTTTT. This encodes CASSQGTGQEKLFF.

This clone came up a few times. The CDR3 loop is CASSSTGVNSPLHF. CDR3 nucleotide sequence: TGTGCCAGCAGCTCGACAGGTGTGAACTCACCCCTCCACTTT. V is TRBV5-5 and J is TRBJ1-6; weak D call: TRBD1 (6 bases). The CDR3 is 14 residues long. V lost 3 bases and J lost 10, with 14 bases in between. Germline V CDR1 and CDR2: SGHKS, YYEKEE (reference sequence).

This clone was found once. The chain links TRBV29-1 to TRBJ2-2, with D perhaps TRBD1 or TRBD2 (5 bases each). There are 13 residues in the CDR3. The V gene lost 5 bases and the J gene lost 3 bases, with 10 bases spanning the gap. The germline CDR1 and CDR2 sequences are SQVTM and ANQGSEA. The CDR3 is CSVFRGDTGELFF. In DNA form, the CDR3 reads TGCAGCGTTTTTAGAGGGGACACCGGGGAGCTGTTTTTT.

V is TRBV4-1 and J is TRBJ2-1; TRBD2 aligns across 13 bases. From germline, CDR1 is MGHRA and CDR2 YSYEKL. The CDR3 is 19 residues long. Trimming at V came to 5 bases and at J to 6 bases, leaving 16 bases not matched to a gene. In DNA, the CDR3 is TGCGCCAGCAGCGAACGACCACCGGGACTAGCGGGACCAATCAATGAGCAGTTCTTC. Amino acids: CASSERPPGLAGPINEQFF.

The chain has TRBV2 and TRBJ2-1, with 7 bases lining up with TRBD1. CDR1 is SNHLY and CDR2 is FYNNEI in the germline V gene. Trimming cost V 3 bases and J 7 bases; bases outside gene matches: 9. The CDR3 sequence is 15 residues long. The CDR3 DNA sequence: TGTGCCAGCAGTGAGGGCAGGGGGACATTAAATGAGCAGTTCTTC. The encoded protein is CASSEGRGTLNEQFF. Combining the CDR3 with reference TRBV2 and TRBJ2-1 gives the whole variable domain EPEVTQTPSHQVTQMGQEVILRCVPISNHLYFYWYRQILGQKVEFLVSFYNNEISEKSEIFDDQFSVERPDGSNFTLKIRSTKLEDSAMYFCASSEGRGTLNEQFFGPGTRLTVL.

The sample holds a few counts of this clone. This chain joins TRBV5-4 and TRBJ1-2; the match to TRBD1 covers 9 bases. V dropped 5 bases and J dropped 0; count of bases not matched to a gene: 5. CDR1 is SGHNT and CDR2 is YYREEE in the germline V gene (reference sequence). CDR3 length: 15 residues. This CDR3 is CASRFDRGANYGYTF. The CDR3 nucleotides are TGTGCCAGCAGATTCGACAGGGGGGCTAACTATGGCTACACCTTC.

This chain links TRBV6-1 with TRBJ1-5, with D perhaps matching TRBD1 (5 bases). In germline, CDR1 is MNHNS, CDR2 SASEGT. The length of the CDR3 is 15 residues. Trimming took off 6 bases at V and 1 base at J, with 13 bases between the two ends. This CDR3 is CASSAGVISNQPQHF. Here the CDR3 DNA reads TGTGCCAGCAGCGCGGGGGTAATAAGCAATCAGCCCCAGCATTTT.

This clone was detected a few times. The CDR3 loop is CASSGLTGDSPLHF. CDR3 nucleotides: TGTGCCAGCAGTGGATTGACAGGCGATTCACCCCTCCACTTT. The genes are TRBV6-1 and TRBJ1-6; possible D gene TRBD1, 6 bases. The germline V and J ends were trimmed by 4 bases and 8 bases, with 12 bases remaining between them. Per the germline V gene, CDR1 is MNHNS and CDR2 is SASEGT. This CDR3 region has 14 residues.

This chain uses TRBV6-6 with TRBJ2-1; D not certain. Per germline, CDR1 MNHNY and CDR2 SVGAGI (reference sequence). The CDR3 is made up of 11 amino acids. With 2 bases removed from V and 7 bases from J, the gap between germline ends came to 3 bases. The CDR3 sequence is CASSYRNEQFF. DNA for the CDR3: TGTGCCAGCAGTTACCGGAATGAGCAGTTCTTC.

The V gene is TRBV27, the J gene TRBJ2-3, with no clear D. The CDR3 is made up of 15 amino acids. Looked up from germline, CDR1 is MNHEY and CDR2 is SMNVEV (reference sequence). Trimming stripped 5 bases from V and 0 bases from J, with 12 bases between. DNA of the CDR3: TGTGCCAGCAGTACTTTGAGCTCTAGCACAGATACGCAGTATTTT. This sequence encodes CASSTLSSSTDTQYF.

CDR3 region: CASSPPFGRAGETQYF. The CDR3 DNA reads TGTGCCAGCAGCCCACCCTTCGGGAGGGCGGGTGAGACCCAGTACTTC. The gene calls are TRBV5-5 and TRBJ2-5; 8 positions agree with TRBD2. Unmatched junction bases numbered 13, after V lost 4 bases and J lost 5 bases. The CDR3 consists of 16 residues. Germline-derived CDR1 and CDR2 are SGHKS and YYEKEE (reference sequence). The variable domain in full, completed from reference TRBV5-5 and TRBJ2-5, reads DAGVTQSPTHLIKTRGQQVTLRCSPISGHKSVSWYQQVLGQGPQFIFQYYEKEERGRGNFPDRFSARQFPNYSSELNVNALLLGDSALYLCASSPPFGRAGETQYFGPGTRLLVL.

CDR3 DNA sequence: TGTGCCAGCAGGCCAACAGGGGGGCGGCATCAGCCCCAGCATTTT. This translates into CASRPTGGRHQPQHF. This chain joins TRBV6-5 and TRBJ1-5, with 8 bases that match TRBD1. This CDR3 has 15 amino acids. Looked up from germline, CDR1 is MNHEY and CDR2 is SVGAGI. J lost 5 bases, V lost 6 bases, and 9 bases had no gene match.

V gene TRBV2 combines with J gene TRBJ1-2; TRBD1 aligns across 7 bases. The V gene's germline CDR1 is SNHLY and CDR2 FYNNEI. CDR3 length: 16 amino acids. With V trimmed by 7 bases and J by 3 bases, 14 bases remained unmatched. CDR3 nucleotide sequence: TGTGCCAGCACCGCCCCCGACAGGGTAGGGGACTATGGCTACACCTTC. Translating it yields CASTAPDRVGDYGYTF.